This T cell receptor beta chain was recovered during a study of blood T cell repertoires in COVID-19. TCRdb's copy holds only in-frame clones and misses some; the assay was immunoSEQ multiplex PCR. This sample has about 120,000 clones, with around 89% found just once. V lost 0 bases and J lost 4, with 9 bases in between. This CDR3 has 15 amino acids. Germline V gene sequence: CDR1 MRHNA, CDR2 SNTAGT. V gene TRBV6-4 combines with J gene TRBJ2-2, with D possibly matching TRBD2 (5 bases). This receptor was identified in a human donor with acute or convalescent COVID-19. The donor label of this sample is uncertain. The sample comprised peripheral blood. The DNA of the CDR3 is TGTGCCAGCAGTGACTCTGGACTGAGCACCGGGGAGCTGTTTTTT. It translates to CASSDSGLSTGELFF.